This TCR beta chain is from a study of blood T cell repertoires in COVID-19. Study details: Acute-phase and convalescent COVID-19 samples originated in the United States, Italy and Spain. PBMCs, B-cell-depleted T cells, or T cells provided the cDNA or gDNA that made up the material.

As handled by the study authors: Reference gene primer amplification in the assay estimated nucleated cell counts. Clones were sequenced by immunoSEQ multiplex PCR, and TCRdb holds only the in-frame ones, with some missing. V and J calls plus clone size are reproduced from that table; the DNA served to infer D and trimming. This table has approximately 73,000 clones, roughly nine tenths appearing once. With 5 bases clipped from V and 3 bases from J, the junction kept 7 bases outside the gene matches. Germline CDR1 reads MNHEY; CDR2 reads SMNVEV (reference sequence). There are 16 residues in the CDR3.

The TCR sequence derives from a woman aged 60 to 75 with acute or convalescent COVID-19. The chain couples TRBV27 to TRBJ2-1, with 10 bases identical to TRBD2. The sequenced material came from peripheral blood. Here the CDR3 reads CASSKSSGRVYNEQFF. CDR3 in DNA: TGTGCCAGCAGTAAATCAAGCGGGAGGGTCTACAATGAGCAGTTCTTC.